The next 2 T cell receptor beta chains were all read from a single sample in a study of cytomegalovirus exposure and HLA in healthy donors. The PCR made use of 60 Vbeta and 13 Jbeta primers. The assay was immunoSEQ multiplex PCR, and TCRdb's table has in-frame clones only and misses some. The sample shows more than 40,000 clones, approximately 84% of them seen only once. Sequencing was carried out using PBMCs. These receptors were taken from a man in his fifties or sixties in good health and CMV-seronegative.

The chain combines TRBV5-1 with TRBJ2-3; perhaps TRBD1 as D (5 bases). Germline V gene sequence: CDR1 SGHRS, CDR2 YFSETQ. The CDR3 is 16 residues long. Trimming stripped 0 bases from V and 4 bases from J, with 15 bases between. The CDR3 loop is CASSLGGEGAADTQYF. CDR3 nucleotides: TGCGCCAGCAGCTTGGGTGGGGAAGGGGCGGCAGATACGCAGTATTTT.

The rearrangement joins TRBV9 to TRBJ1-1; D call uncertain. V was trimmed by 3 bases and J by 2 bases, leaving 14 bases between them. The CDR3 loop spans 15 amino acids. CDR1 is SGDLS and CDR2 is YYNGEE in the germline V gene. CDR3 region: CASSAVYSFNTEAFF. CDR3 bases: TGTGCCAGCAGCGCCGTTTACAGTTTCAACACTGAAGCTTTCTTT.